The TCR beta chain described here comes from a study of long-term antiretroviral therapy in people with HIV. Overall study: Initial samples were collected about a decade before the 2015 immediate-ART recommendation. Study conclusions and caveats: Patients on ART gained diversity, which nonetheless stayed below transplant donor controls. Control repertoires displayed wider CDR3 length ranges than the HIV repertoires.

The immunoSEQ assay was v3.0, run at survey level. Each sample had sequencing targeting about 40,000-55,000 T-cell genomes. Profiled with immunoSEQ multiplex PCR; TCRdb holds only in-frame clones, not every one. The sample consists of tens of thousands of clones, 80% of them appearing once. In the case of this clone: Its antigen is unidentified.

The material sequenced was unsorted PBMCs, taken 0.3 years after starting antiretroviral therapy. This sequence was found in a man in his forties with HIV.

The CDR3 here is CASSASVLAGAADTQYF. The CDR3 DNA follows: TGTGCCAGCAGCGCAAGTGTCCTAGCGGGAGCAGCGGATACGCAGTATTTT. J is TRBJ2-3 and V is TRBV9, with 10 bases that match TRBD2. From germline, CDR1 is SGDLS and CDR2 YYNGEE. V was pared by 3 bases and J by 6 bases, with 13 bases of the junction left unmatched. The CDR3 is 17 residues long.